The 10 T cell receptor beta chains below come from one sample, sequenced in a study of blood T cell repertoires in COVID-19. Data came from immunoSEQ multiplex PCR; TCRdb stores just in-frame clones and leaves some out. Found here are approximately 68,000 clones, roughly 84% of them singletons; the top ten hold about 6.6%. Sequencing was done on a sample of peripheral blood. All receptors derive from a man aged 45-65 years with active COVID-19.

V and J are TRBV19 and TRBJ2-2, with D possibly being TRBD2 (7 bases). The germline V gene has CDR1 LNHDA and CDR2 SQIVND (reference sequence). This CDR3 is 15 amino acids long. V gave up 7 bases and J gave up 4 bases, with 16 bases separating them. Here the CDR3 reads CASKRAGATTGELFF. In DNA, the CDR3 is TGTGCCAGTAAAAGGGCGGGGGCCACCACCGGGGAGCTGTTTTTT.

The chain uses TRBV4-1 and TRBJ2-2; weak D call: TRBD1 (5 bases). CDR3 length: 17 residues. Germline CDR1 reads MGHRA; CDR2 reads YSYEKL. V dropped 1 base and J dropped 7 bases, with 19 bases sitting between them. In DNA, the CDR3 is TGCGCCAGCAGCCAAGGGACAAATTCTCCTGAGGTCGGGGAGCTGTTTTTT. As protein: CASSQGTNSPEVGELFF.

This clone came up once. The genes are TRBV30 and TRBJ1-5, with D possibly TRBD1 on 5 matching bases. The CDR3 runs 15 residues. V was pared by 3 bases and J by 3 bases, with 15 bases between. CDR1 is GTSNPN and CDR2 is SVGIG in the germline V gene (reference sequence). CDR3 sequence: CAWSGPGGPNQPQHF. CDR3 nucleotide sequence: TGTGCCTGGAGCGGGCCGGGGGGTCCCAATCAGCCCCAGCATTTT.

The chain links TRBV5-5 to TRBJ1-4, with 11 nucleotides matching TRBD1. The CDR3 runs to 17 residues. With V trimmed by 5 bases and J by 0 bases, 6 bases remained unmatched. Germline V gives CDR1 SGHKS, CDR2 YYEKEE (reference sequence). CDR3 sequence reads: CASSSRTGGTTNEKLFF. CDR3 nucleotide sequence: TGTGCCAGCAGTTCCAGGACAGGGGGCACAACTAATGAAAAACTGTTTTTT.

This sequence joins TRBV7-9 and TRBJ1-4; the match to TRBD1 covers 7 bases. J lost 8 bases, V lost 4 bases, and 7 bases had no gene match. CDR3 length: 14 amino acids. Germline V gives CDR1 SEHNR, CDR2 FQNEAQ (reference sequence). Here the CDR3 reads CASSSTGVGEKLFF. CDR3 nucleotide sequence: TGTGCCAGCAGCTCTACAGGGGTAGGGGAAAAACTGTTTTTT.

The rearrangement uses TRBV29-1 and TRBJ2-5; 12 bases are a match to TRBD2. Germline loops: CDR1 SQVTM, CDR2 ANQGSEA. The CDR3 is 14 residues long. With V trimmed by 5 bases and J by 5 bases, 6 bases remained unmatched. The DNA for the CDR3 is TGCAGCGTTCCCCTAGCGGGAGGGAGGGAGACCCAGTACTTC. It specifies CSVPLAGGRETQYF.

V gene TRBV27 combines with J gene TRBJ1-2, with D possibly TRBD1 on 6 matching bases. This CDR3 is built from 13 residues. The V gene lost 6 bases and the J gene lost 1 base, with 9 bases spanning the gap. The germline CDR1 and CDR2 sequences are MNHEY and SMNVEV (reference sequence). The CDR3 is CASRLDSNYGYTF. The DNA for the CDR3 is TGTGCCAGCAGACTGGACAGTAACTATGGCTACACCTTC.

The CDR3 DNA sequence: TGCGCCAGCACCCCGGGACAGACAAATTACGAGCAGTACTTC. As protein: CASTPGQTNYEQYF. This rearrangement joins TRBV5-1 to TRBJ2-7; TRBD1 aligns across 7 bases. CDR3 length: 14 amino acids. The germline gives CDR1 SGHRS, CDR2 YFSETQ. V trimming: 6 bases; J trimming: 4 bases; junction bases outside the gene matches: 10.

The gene calls are TRBV7-9 and TRBJ1-1; maybe TRBD1 (5 bases). V lost 4 bases, J lost 6 bases, and 15 bases lay in between. Germline V gives CDR1 SEHNR, CDR2 FQNEAQ (reference sequence). There are 14 residues in the CDR3. CDR3 DNA: TGTGCCAGCAGCTCCAGCCCCCAGGGTTCTGAAGCTTTCTTT. It encodes CASSSSPQGSEAFF.

To note about this clone: Other DNA variants within this sample encode the same CDR3. The chain is built from TRBV27 and TRBJ1-2; TRBD1 aligns across 10 bases. The CDR3 is 17 amino acids. V lost 6 bases and J lost 2; bases outside the gene matches: 12. Germline CDR1 and CDR2: MNHEY and SMNVEV (reference sequence). The chain's CDR3 is CASSSHSTGGANYGYTF. The CDR3 DNA follows: TGTGCCAGCAGCTCCCACTCGACAGGGGGCGCGAACTATGGCTACACCTTC.